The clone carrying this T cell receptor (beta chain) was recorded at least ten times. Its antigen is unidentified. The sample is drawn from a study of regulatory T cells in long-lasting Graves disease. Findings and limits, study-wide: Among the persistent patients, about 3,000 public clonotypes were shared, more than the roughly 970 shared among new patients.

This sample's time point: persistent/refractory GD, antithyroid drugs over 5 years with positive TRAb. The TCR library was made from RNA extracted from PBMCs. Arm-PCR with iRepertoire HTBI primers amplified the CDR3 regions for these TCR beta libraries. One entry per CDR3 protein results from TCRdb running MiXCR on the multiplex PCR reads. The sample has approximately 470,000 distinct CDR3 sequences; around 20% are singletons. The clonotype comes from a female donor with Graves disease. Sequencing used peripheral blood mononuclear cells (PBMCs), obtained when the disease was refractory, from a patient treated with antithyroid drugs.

This chain's CDR3 is CASSLSGGPGDEQYF. The DNA of the CDR3 is TGTGCCAGCAGCTTGTCGGGAGGGCCAGGTGACGAGCAGTACTTC. V is TRBV7-6 and J is TRBJ2-7, with 8 nucleotides matching TRBD2. Germline V gene data show CDR1 as SGHVS and CDR2 as FNYEAQ. The V gene end was trimmed by 3 bases and the J gene end by 5 bases; junction bases not matched to a gene: 9. The CDR3 runs to 15 residues.